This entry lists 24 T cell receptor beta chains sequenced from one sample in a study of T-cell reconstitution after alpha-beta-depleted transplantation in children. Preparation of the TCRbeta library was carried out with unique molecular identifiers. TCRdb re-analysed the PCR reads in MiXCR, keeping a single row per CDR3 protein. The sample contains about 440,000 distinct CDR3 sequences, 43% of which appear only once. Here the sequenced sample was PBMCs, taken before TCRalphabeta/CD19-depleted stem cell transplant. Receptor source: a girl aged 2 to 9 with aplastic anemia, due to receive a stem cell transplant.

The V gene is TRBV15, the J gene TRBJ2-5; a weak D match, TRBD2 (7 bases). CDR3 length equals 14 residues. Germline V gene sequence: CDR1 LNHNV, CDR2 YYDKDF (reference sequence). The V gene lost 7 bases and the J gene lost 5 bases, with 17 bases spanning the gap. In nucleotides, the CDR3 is TGTGCCACCACCATCCGCGGGGGCTGGGAGACCCAGTACTTC. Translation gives CATTIRGGWETQYF.

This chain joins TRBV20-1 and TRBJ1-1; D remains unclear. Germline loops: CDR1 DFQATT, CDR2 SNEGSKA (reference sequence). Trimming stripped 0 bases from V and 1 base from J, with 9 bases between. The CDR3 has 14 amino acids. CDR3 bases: TGCAGTGCTAGAGATCAGGAGACGAACACTGAAGCTTTCTTT. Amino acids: CSARDQETNTEAFF.

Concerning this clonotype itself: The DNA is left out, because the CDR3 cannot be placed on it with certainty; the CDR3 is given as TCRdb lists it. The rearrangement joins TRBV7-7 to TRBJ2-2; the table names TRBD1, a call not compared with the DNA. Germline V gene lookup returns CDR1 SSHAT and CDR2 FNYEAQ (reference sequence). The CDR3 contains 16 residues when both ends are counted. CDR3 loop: CASSLVRGATPGSCFF.

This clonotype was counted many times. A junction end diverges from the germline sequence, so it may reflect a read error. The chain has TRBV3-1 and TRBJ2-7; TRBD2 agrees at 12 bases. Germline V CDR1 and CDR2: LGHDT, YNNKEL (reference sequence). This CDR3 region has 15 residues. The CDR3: CASSLRTSGVYEQYF. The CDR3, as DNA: TGCGCCAGCAGCTTGAGGACTAGCGGGGTCTACGAGCAGTACTTC.

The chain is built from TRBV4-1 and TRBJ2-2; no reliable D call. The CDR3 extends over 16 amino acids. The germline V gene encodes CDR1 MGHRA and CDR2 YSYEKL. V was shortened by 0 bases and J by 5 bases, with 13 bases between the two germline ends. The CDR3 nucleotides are TGCGCCAGCAGCCAAGATTCTGGACGAGATACCGGGGAGCTGTTTTTT. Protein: CASSQDSGRDTGELFF.

The chain's CDR3 is CASSLGPSSGYQETQYF. CDR3 coding DNA: TGTGCCAGCAGTTTAGGACCATCATCAGGATACCAAGAGACCCAGTACTTC. This rearrangement joins TRBV28 to TRBJ2-5; D is unclear. Trimming took 2 bases from V and 0 from J, leaving 16 bases between them. This CDR3 has 17 residues. The germline gives CDR1 MDHEN, CDR2 SYDVKM.

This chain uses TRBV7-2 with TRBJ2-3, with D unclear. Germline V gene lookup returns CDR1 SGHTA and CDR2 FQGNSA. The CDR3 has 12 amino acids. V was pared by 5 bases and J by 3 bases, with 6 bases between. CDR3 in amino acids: CASSGQTDTQYF. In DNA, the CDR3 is TGTGCCAGCAGCGGTCAAACAGATACGCAGTATTTT.

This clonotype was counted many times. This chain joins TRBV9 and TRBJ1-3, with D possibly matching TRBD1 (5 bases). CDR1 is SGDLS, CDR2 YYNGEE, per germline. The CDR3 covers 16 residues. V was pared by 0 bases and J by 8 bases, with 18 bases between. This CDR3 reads CASSVGGIGAADTIYF. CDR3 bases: TGTGCCAGCAGCGTAGGGGGGATCGGGGCCGCGGACACCATATATTTT.

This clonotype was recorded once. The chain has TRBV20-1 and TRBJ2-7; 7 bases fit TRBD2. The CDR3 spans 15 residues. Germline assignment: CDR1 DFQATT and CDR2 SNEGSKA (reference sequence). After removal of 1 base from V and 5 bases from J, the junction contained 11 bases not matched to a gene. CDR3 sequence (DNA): TGCAGTGCTAGAGGCGCGAGCAGCGGGATCCACGAGCAGTACTTC. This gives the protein CSARGASSGIHEQYF.

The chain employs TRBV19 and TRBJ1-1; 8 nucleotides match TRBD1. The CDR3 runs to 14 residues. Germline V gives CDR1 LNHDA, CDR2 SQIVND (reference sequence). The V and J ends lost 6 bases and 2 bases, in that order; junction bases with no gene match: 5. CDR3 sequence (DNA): TGTGCCAGTAGCGGACAGGGCAGAAACACTGAAGCTTTCTTT. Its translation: CASSGQGRNTEAFF.

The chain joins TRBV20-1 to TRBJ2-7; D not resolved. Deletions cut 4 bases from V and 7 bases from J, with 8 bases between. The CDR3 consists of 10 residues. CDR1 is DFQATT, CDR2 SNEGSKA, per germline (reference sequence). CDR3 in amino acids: CSATWVEQYF. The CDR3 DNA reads TGCAGTGCTACTTGGGTTGAGCAGTACTTC.

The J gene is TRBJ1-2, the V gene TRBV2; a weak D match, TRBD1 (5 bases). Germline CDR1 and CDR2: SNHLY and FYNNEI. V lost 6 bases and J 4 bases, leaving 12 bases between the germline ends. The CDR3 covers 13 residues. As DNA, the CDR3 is TGTGCCAGCAGCCGGGACTCCGCCTATGGCTACACCTTC. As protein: CASSRDSAYGYTF.

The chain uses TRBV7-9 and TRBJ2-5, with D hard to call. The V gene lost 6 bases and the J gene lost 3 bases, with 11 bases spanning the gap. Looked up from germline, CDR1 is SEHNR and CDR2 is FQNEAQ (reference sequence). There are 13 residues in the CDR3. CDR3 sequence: CASSRPLEETQYF. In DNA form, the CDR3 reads TGTGCCAGCAGTCGGCCCTTAGAAGAGACCCAGTACTTC.

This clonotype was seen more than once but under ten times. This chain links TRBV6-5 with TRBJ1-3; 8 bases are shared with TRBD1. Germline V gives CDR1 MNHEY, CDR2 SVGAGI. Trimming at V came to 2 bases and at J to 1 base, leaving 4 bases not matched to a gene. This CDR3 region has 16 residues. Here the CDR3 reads CASSYIGQGSGNTIYF. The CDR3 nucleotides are TGTGCCAGCAGTTACATCGGACAGGGATCTGGAAACACCATATATTTT.

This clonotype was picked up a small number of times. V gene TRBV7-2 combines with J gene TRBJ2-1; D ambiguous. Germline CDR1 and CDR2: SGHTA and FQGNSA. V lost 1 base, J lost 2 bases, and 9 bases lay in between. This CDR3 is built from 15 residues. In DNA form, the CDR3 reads TGTGCCAGCAGCTTAGACGGTAGGCCCTACAATGAGCAGTTCTTC. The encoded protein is CASSLDGRPYNEQFF.

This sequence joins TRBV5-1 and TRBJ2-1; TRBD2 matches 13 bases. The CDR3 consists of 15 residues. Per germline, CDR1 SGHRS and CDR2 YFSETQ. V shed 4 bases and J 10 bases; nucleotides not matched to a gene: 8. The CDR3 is CASSPRLAGGSEQFF. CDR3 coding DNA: TGCGCCAGCAGCCCCAGACTAGCGGGAGGATCGGAGCAGTTCTTC.

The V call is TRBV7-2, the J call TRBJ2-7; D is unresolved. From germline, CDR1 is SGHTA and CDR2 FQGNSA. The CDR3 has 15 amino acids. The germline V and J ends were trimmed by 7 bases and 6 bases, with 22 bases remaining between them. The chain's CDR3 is CASKPARQVSTEQYF. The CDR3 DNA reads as TGTGCCAGCAAACCGGCCAGGCAGGTGAGCACCGAGCAGTACTTC.

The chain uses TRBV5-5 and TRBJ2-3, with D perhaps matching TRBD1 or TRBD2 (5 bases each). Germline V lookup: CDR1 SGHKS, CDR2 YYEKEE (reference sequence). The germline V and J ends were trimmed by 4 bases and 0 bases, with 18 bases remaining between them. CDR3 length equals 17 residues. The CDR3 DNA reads TGTGCCAGCAGCCCGTCAGGGACGGCGGGTAGCACAGATACGCAGTATTTT. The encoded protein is CASSPSGTAGSTDTQYF.

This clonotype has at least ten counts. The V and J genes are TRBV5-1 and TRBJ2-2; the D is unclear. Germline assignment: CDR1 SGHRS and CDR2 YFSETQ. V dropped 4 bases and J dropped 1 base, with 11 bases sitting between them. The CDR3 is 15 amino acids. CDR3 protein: CASSPGPLNTGELFF. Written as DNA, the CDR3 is TGCGCCAGCAGCCCCGGACCGCTGAACACCGGGGAGCTGTTTTTT.

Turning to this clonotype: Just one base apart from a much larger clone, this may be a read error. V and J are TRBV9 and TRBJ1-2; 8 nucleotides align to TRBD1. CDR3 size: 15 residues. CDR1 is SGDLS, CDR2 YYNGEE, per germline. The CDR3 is CASSAQGGIPYGDTF. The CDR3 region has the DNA TGTGCCAGCAGCGCACAGGGGGGAATCCCCTATGGCGACACCTTC.

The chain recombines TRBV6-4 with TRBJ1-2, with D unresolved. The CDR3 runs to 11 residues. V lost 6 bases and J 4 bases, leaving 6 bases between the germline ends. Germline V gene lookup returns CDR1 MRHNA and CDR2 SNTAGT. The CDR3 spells CASRGVYGYTF. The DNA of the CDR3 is TGTGCCAGCAGGGGAGTCTATGGCTACACCTTC.

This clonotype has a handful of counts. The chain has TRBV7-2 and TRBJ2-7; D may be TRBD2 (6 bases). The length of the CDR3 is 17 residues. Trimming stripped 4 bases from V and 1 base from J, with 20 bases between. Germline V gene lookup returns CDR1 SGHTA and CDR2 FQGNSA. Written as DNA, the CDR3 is TGTGCCAGCAGCTCCCGGATTGGAGGGAGAGGGTCCTACGAGCAGTACTTC. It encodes CASSSRIGGRGSYEQYF.

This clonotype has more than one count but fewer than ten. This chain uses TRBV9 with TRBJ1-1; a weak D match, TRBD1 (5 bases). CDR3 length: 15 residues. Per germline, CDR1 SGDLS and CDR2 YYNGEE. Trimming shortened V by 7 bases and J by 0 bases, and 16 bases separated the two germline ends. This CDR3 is CASSRGDGLNTEAFF. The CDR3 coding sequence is TGTGCCAGCTCCCGTGGGGACGGATTGAACACTGAAGCTTTCTTT.

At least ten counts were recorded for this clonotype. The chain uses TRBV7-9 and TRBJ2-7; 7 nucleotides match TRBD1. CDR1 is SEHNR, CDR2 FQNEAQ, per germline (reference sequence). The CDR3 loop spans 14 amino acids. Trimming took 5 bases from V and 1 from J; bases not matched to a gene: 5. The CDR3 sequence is CASSPQGESYEQYF. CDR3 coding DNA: TGTGCCAGCAGCCCTCAGGGGGAGTCCTACGAGCAGTACTTC.